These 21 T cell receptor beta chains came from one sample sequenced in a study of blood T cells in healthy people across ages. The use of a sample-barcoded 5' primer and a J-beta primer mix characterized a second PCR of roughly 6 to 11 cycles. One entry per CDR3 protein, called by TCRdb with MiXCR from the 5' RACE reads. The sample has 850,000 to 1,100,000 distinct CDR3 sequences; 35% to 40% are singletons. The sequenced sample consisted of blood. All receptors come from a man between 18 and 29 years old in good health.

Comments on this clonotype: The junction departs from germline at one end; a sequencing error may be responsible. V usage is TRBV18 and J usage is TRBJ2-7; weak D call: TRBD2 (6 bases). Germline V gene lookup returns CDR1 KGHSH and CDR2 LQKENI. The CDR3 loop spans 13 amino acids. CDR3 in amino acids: CAGSAGSSYEQYF. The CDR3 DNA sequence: TGTGCCGGCTCCGCGGGGAGCTCCTACGAGCAGTACTTC.

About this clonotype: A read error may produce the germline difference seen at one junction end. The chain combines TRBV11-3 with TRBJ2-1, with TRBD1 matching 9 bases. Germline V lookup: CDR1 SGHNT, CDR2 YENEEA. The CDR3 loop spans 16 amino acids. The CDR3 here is CASSLPGQGTYNGQFF. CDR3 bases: TGTGCCAGCAGCTTACCCGGACAGGGGACCTACAATGGGCAGTTCTTC.

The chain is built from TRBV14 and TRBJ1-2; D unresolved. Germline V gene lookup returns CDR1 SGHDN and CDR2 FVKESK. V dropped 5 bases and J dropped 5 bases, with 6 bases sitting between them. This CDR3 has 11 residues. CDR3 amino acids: CASSAMYGYTF. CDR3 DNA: TGTGCCAGCAGCGCTATGTATGGCTACACCTTC.

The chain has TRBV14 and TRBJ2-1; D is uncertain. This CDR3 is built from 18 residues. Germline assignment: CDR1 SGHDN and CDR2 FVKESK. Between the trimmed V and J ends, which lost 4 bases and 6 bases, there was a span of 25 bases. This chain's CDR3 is CASSRSPGPTRSGNEQFF. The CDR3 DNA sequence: TGTGCCAGCAGCCGATCACCCGGACCGACTCGGTCGGGCAATGAGCAGTTCTTC. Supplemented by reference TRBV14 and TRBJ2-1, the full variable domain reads EAGVTQFPSHSVIEKGQTVTLRCDPISGHDNLYWYRRVMGKEIKFLLHFVKESKQDESGMPNNRFLAERTGGTYSTLKVQPAELEDSGVYFCASSRSPGPTRSGNEQFFGPGTRLTVL.

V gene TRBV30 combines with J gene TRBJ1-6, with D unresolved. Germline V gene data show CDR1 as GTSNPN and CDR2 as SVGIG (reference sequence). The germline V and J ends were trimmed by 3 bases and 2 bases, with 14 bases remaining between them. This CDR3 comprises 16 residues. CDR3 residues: CAWRFKIEAYNSPLHF. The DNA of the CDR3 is TGTGCCTGGAGGTTCAAGATAGAGGCCTATAATTCACCCCTCCACTTT.

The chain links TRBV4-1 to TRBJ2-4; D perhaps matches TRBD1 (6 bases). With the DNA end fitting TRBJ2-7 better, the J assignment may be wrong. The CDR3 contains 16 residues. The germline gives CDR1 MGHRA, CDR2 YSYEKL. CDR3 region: CASSQVGLAGVYEQYF. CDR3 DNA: TGCGCCAGCAGCCAAGTCGGTCTCGCAGGGGTCTACGAGCAGTACTTC.

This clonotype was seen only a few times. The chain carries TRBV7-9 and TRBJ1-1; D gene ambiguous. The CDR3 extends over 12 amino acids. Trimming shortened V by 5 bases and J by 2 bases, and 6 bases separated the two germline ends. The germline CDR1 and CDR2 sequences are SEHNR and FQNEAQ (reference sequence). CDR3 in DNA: TGTGCCAGCAGCGCGATAAACACTGAAGCTTTCTTT. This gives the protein CASSAINTEAFF. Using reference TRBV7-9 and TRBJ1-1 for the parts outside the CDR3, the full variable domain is DTGVSQNPRHKITKRGQNVTFRCDPISEHNRLYWYRQTLGQGPEFLTYFQNEAQLEKSRLLSDRFSAERPKGSFSTLEIQRTEQGDSAMYLCASSAINTEAFFGQGTRLTVV.

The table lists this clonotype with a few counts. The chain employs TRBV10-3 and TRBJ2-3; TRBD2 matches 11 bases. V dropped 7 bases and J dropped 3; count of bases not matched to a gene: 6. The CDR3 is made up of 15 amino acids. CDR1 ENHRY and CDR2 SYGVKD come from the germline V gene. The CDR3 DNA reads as TGTGCCATCACCACTCTAGCGGGGGGAACAGATACGCAGTATTTT. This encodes CAITTLAGGTDTQYF.

CDR3 residues: CASSSFDRGYGYTF. DNA of the CDR3: TGTGCCAGCAGTTCCTTCGACAGGGGCTATGGCTACACCTTC. The rearrangement joins TRBV6-5 to TRBJ1-2; 8 bases align to TRBD1. The CDR3 runs 14 residues. Germline V gene data show CDR1 as MNHEY and CDR2 as SVGAGI. V shed 4 bases and J 4 bases; nucleotides not matched to a gene: 5.

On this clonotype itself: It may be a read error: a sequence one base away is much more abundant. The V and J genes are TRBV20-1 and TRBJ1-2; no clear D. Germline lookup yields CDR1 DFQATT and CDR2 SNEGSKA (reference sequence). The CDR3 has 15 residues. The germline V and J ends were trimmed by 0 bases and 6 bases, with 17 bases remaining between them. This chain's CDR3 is CSARDLRADSDGYTF. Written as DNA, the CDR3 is TGCAGTGCTAGAGATCTAAGGGCGGATAGCGATGGCTACACCTTC.

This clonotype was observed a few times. The CDR3 bases are TGTGCCAGCAGCTCACAGGGGGAAAGGGCAGATACGCAGTATTTT. It codes for CASSSQGERADTQYF. This chain connects TRBV7-2 to TRBJ2-3; 8 bases map to TRBD1. This CDR3 has 15 residues. With 4 bases clipped from V and 4 bases from J, the junction kept 7 bases outside the gene matches. Looked up from germline, CDR1 is SGHTA and CDR2 is FQGNSA.

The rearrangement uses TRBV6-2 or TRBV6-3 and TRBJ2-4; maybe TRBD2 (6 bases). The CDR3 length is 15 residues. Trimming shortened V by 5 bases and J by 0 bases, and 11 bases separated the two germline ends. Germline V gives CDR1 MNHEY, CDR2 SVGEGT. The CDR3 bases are TGTGCCAGCAGTCGACTGGGACTAGCCAAAAACATTCAGTACTTC. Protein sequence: CASSRLGLAKNIQYF.

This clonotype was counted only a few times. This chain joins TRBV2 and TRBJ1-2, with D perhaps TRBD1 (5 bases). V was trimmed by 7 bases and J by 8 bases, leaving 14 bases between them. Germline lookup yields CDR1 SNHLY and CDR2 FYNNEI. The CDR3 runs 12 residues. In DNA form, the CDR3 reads TGTGCCAGCACCCGACAGCTTAACGGCTACACCTTC. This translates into CASTRQLNGYTF.

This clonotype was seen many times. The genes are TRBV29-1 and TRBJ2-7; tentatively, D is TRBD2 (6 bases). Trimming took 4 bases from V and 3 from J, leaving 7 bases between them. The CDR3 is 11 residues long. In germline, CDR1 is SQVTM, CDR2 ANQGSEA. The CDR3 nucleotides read TGCAGCGTTGGGCGGGACTACGAGCAGTACTTC. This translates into CSVGRDYEQYF.

The CDR3 bases are TGTGCCAGCAGCGCAGCCCAGGTATGGAATGAGCAGTTCTTC. Amino acids: CASSAAQVWNEQFF. This chain uses TRBV5-6 with TRBJ2-1, with no clear D. Trimming removed 4 bases from V and 7 bases from J, with 15 bases in between. CDR3 length: 14 amino acids. Germline V gives CDR1 SGHDT, CDR2 YYEEEE.

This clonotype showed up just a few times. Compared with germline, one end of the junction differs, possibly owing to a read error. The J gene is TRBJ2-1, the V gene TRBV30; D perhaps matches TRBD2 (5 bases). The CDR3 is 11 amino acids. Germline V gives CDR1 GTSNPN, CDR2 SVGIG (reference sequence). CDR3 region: CAGSGYNEQFF. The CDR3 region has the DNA TGTGCCGGGAGCGGTTACAATGAGCAGTTCTTC.

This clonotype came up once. The CDR3, as DNA: TGTGCCAGCAGCCGACGGCCGATCCTTAACTATGGCTACACCTTC. Its protein is CASSRRPILNYGYTF. The chain uses TRBV14 and TRBJ1-2, with unresolved D. CDR3 length: 15 amino acids. Trimming took 4 bases from V and 1 from J, leaving 13 bases between them. Per germline, CDR1 SGHDN and CDR2 FVKESK. Looking up the rest from reference TRBV14 and TRBJ1-2 gives the full variable domain: EAGVTQFPSHSVIEKGQTVTLRCDPISGHDNLYWYRRVMGKEIKFLLHFVKESKQDESGMPNNRFLAERTGGTYSTLKVQPAELEDSGVYFCASSRRPILNYGYTFGSGTRLTVV.

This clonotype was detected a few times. CDR3 bases: TGTGCCAGCAGCTTGGACGGCAGGGCAACAGATACGCAGTATTTT. This codes for CASSLDGRATDTQYF. This chain joins TRBV5-5 and TRBJ2-3; D might be TRBD1 (5 bases). Trimming shortened V by 0 bases and J by 3 bases, and 11 bases separated the two germline ends. Germline CDR1 and CDR2: SGHKS and YYEKEE (reference sequence). This CDR3 spans 15 amino acids.

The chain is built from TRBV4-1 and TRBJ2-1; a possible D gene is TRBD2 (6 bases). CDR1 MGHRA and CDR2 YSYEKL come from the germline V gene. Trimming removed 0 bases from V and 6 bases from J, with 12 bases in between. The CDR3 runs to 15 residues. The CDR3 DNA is TGCGCCAGCAGCCAAGATGTGGAGGGGACCAATGAGCAGTTCTTC. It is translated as CASSQDVEGTNEQFF.

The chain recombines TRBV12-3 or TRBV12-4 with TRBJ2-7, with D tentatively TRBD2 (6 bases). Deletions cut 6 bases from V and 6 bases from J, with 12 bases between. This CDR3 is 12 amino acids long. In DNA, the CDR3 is TGTGCCAGCAGCAAGACGGGAGCCGAGCAGTACTTC. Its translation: CASSKTGAEQYF.

The CDR3 protein is CAISESRPMNTEAFF. CDR3 DNA sequence: TGTGCCATCAGTGAGAGTAGACCGATGAACACTGAAGCTTTCTTT. V gene TRBV10-3 combines with J gene TRBJ1-1; no definite D call. Germline V gene sequence: CDR1 ENHRY, CDR2 SYGVKD. V lost 2 bases and J lost 0, with 10 bases in between. The CDR3 spans 15 residues.